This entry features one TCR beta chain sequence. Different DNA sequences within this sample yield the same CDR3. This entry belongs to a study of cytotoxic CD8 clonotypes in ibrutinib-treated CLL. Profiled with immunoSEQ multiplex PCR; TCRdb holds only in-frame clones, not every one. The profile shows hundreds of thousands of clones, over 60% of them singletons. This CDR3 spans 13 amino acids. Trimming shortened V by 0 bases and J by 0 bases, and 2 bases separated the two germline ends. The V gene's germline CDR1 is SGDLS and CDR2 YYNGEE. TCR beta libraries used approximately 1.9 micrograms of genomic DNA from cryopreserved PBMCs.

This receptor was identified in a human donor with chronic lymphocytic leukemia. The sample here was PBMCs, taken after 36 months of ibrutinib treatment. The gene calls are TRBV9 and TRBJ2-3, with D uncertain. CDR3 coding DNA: TGTGCCAGCAGCGTAGTCAGCACAGATACGCAGTATTTT. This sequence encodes CASSVVSTDTQYF.